The source of this TCR beta chain is a study of blood T cell repertoires in COVID-19. Trimming at V came to 4 bases and at J to 6 bases, leaving 8 bases not matched to a gene. Germline assignment: CDR1 PRHDT and CDR2 FYEKMQ (reference sequence). This CDR3 region has 14 residues. Some clones are missing from TCRdb's copy, which holds only in-frame ones; the method was immunoSEQ multiplex PCR. The table shows 150,000 or so clones, with about 75% occurring only once. Two consecutive negative NP/OP PCR tests, clearance, or resolved symptoms defined Cohort 3 recovery. The chain employs TRBV13 and TRBJ2-7; TRBD2 matches at 8 bases. The receptor's source is a woman aged 45 to 65 who had recovered from COVID-19. Specimen: PBMCs or T cells enriched from blood (not recorded which). The DNA for the CDR3 is TGTGCCAGCAGCTCGGTAGCGGGGAGCGGCGAGCAGTACTTC. Its protein is CASSSVAGSGEQYF.